This TCR beta chain was sequenced during a study of tumor-infiltrating lymphocytes in primary liver carcinoma. CDR3 size: 13 residues. Germline V lookup: CDR1 DFQATT, CDR2 SNEGSKA (reference sequence). Priming with a constant-region primer yielded TCR beta cDNA from 500 ng total RNA. Slightly modified ARM-PCR served as the procedure for the TCR beta libraries. These libraries came from three rounds of nested multiplex PCR. The study ran its first two PCR rounds for nine to eleven cycles each, using TRBV1-TRBV30 forward primers and a C-beta reverse primer. In TCRdb, the multiplex PCR reads were re-called with MiXCR into one record per CDR3 protein. The repertoire has about 74,000 distinct CDR3 sequences, approximately 70% of them found once; the top ten carry 28%. Co-extraction of RNA and DNA was performed on about 20-32 mg of unsorted bulk tissue.

The chain links TRBV20-1 to TRBJ2-7; 8 nucleotides agree with TRBD2. The sequencing input was liver tumor tissue from sampling region 4. Sample subset: tumor region T4, right-lateral pole. The receptor was derived from a man aged 35 to 55 with primary liver carcinoma and hepatitis B virus infection. In DNA form, the CDR3 reads TGCAATGCCCTTGATAGCGGGATGTATGAGCAGTACTTC. This sequence encodes CNALDSGMYEQYF.